Each of the 14 T cell receptor beta chains below was sequenced from the same sample in a study of human T cells and chemical hapten exposure. This sample's time point: healthy volunteer bleed at 2 weeks. It was from unfractionated whole blood that total RNA was extracted. TCRdb itself ran the RACE reads through MiXCR, one entry per CDR3 protein. The table lists approximately 44,000 distinct CDR3 sequences, almost 4.5% of them singletons. The sample was whole blood. The receptors stem from a human donor in good health. Some clones in this sample may be carry-over from other donors' samples.

This clonotype was picked up many times. The CDR3 bases are TGTGCCAGCAGCTTTAGTCACGAGCAGTACTTC. Its translation is CASSFSHEQYF. V gene TRBV13 combines with J gene TRBJ2-7; D is ambiguous. From germline, CDR1 is PRHDT and CDR2 FYEKMQ (reference sequence). This CDR3 contains 11 residues. V was shortened by 3 bases and J by 5 bases, with 5 bases between the two germline ends.

This chain uses TRBV28 with TRBJ1-2, with D tentatively TRBD1 (6 bases). Germline V lookup: CDR1 MDHEN, CDR2 SYDVKM. The CDR3 extends over 16 amino acids. Trimming shortened V by 3 bases and J by 8 bases, and 22 bases separated the two germline ends. The DNA of the CDR3 is TGTGCCAGCAGTTTTTGGGGGACATCATCCCCTCCAGGCTACACCTTC. This translates into CASSFWGTSSPPGYTF.

In its sample, this clonotype was seen a few times. The chain joins TRBV11-2 to TRBJ2-6; no clear D gene. The CDR3 has 15 residues. The V end lost 4 bases, the J end lost 0 bases, and 7 bases lay between the germline ends. The germline CDR1 and CDR2 sequences are SGHAT and FQNNGV. DNA of the CDR3: TGTGCCAGCAGCTCTAGTAGCTCTGGGGCCAACGTCCTGACTTTC. It codes for CASSSSSSGANVLTF.

This clonotype was recorded at least ten times. The rearrangement links TRBV6-5 to TRBJ2-1, with D perhaps matching TRBD1 (6 bases). The CDR3 is 14 residues long. Trimming stripped 8 bases from V and 0 bases from J, with 11 bases between. Germline CDR1 reads MNHEY; CDR2 reads SVGAGI. This CDR3 reads CASGKGVSYNEQFF. CDR3 nucleotides: TGTGCCAGCGGGAAGGGGGTCTCCTACAATGAGCAGTTCTTC.

The V and J genes are TRBV12-5 and TRBJ2-1; D not certain. Trimming shortened V by 1 base and J by 5 bases, and 6 bases separated the two germline ends. Germline V gene sequence: CDR1 LGHNT, CDR2 FRNRAP. The CDR3 covers 13 residues. CDR3 amino acids: CASGLDWNNEQFF. In DNA form, the CDR3 reads TGTGCTAGTGGTTTGGACTGGAACAATGAGCAGTTCTTC.

The chain is built from TRBV5-4 and TRBJ1-1; no firm D call. Germline V lookup: CDR1 SGHNT, CDR2 YYREEE (reference sequence). The CDR3 spans 14 residues. V was trimmed by 0 bases and J by 5 bases, leaving 11 bases between them. The CDR3 sequence is CASSLGSSRTEAFF. The DNA for the CDR3 is TGTGCCAGCAGCTTGGGGTCATCCAGGACTGAAGCTTTCTTT.

This clonotype was counted ten times or more. This chain connects TRBV5-6 to TRBJ2-3; a weak D match, TRBD1 (6 bases). The CDR3 contains 17 residues. Germline CDR1 is SGHDT and CDR2 is YYEEEE. The V gene lost 0 bases and the J gene lost 2 bases, with 16 bases spanning the gap. CDR3 region: CASSLVAGDNPTDTQYF. In DNA form, the CDR3 reads TGTGCCAGCAGCTTGGTCGCAGGGGACAACCCCACAGATACGCAGTATTTT.

This clonotype was counted between two and nine times. J is TRBJ1-5 and V is TRBV30; 7 nucleotides match TRBD1. The V and J ends lost 2 bases and 3 bases, in that order; junction bases with no gene match: 4. Germline V lookup: CDR1 GTSNPN, CDR2 SVGIG (reference sequence). The CDR3 contains 14 residues. The CDR3 here is CAWSRDSTNQPQHF. In nucleotides, the CDR3 is TGTGCCTGGAGTAGGGACAGCACCAATCAGCCCCAGCATTTT.

This clonotype was recorded at least ten times. The gene calls are TRBV20-1 and TRBJ2-3; 7 nucleotides line up with TRBD1. Per germline, CDR1 DFQATT and CDR2 SNEGSKA (reference sequence). V shed 6 bases, J shed 4 bases, and the junction held 22 bases outside the gene matches. The CDR3 runs 18 residues. The CDR3 loop reads CSAKLRYRGKVLADTQYF. CDR3 in DNA: TGCAGTGCCAAATTAAGATACAGGGGTAAGGTGTTGGCAGATACGCAGTATTTT.

This clonotype was found many times. Here the CDR3 reads CASRSRDRGSTDTQYF. The DNA for the CDR3 is TGTGCCAGCAGGTCCAGAGACAGGGGTAGCACAGATACGCAGTATTTT. This chain links TRBV28 with TRBJ2-3, with 8 bases identical to TRBD1. Losses at the gene ends were 6 bases for V and 0 bases for J; bases not matched to a gene: 8. This CDR3 contains 16 residues. CDR1 is MDHEN, CDR2 SYDVKM, per germline.

This clonotype appeared many times. The J gene is TRBJ1-1, the V gene TRBV7-8; a weak D match, TRBD1 (5 bases). The CDR3 consists of 14 residues. V dropped 5 bases and J dropped 3 bases, with 13 bases sitting between them. Germline CDR1 and CDR2: SGHVS and FQNEAQ. The CDR3 DNA reads TGTGCCAGCAGCCGGGGACCGACGGACACTGAAGCTTTCTTT. Its protein is CASSRGPTDTEAFF.

At least ten counts were recorded for this clonotype. The gene calls are TRBV7-2 and TRBJ2-7; 8 bases are shared with TRBD2. Germline CDR1 and CDR2: SGHTA and FQGNSA. The V gene end was trimmed by 5 bases and the J gene end by 3 bases; junction bases not matched to a gene: 12. The CDR3 runs to 16 residues. The CDR3 DNA reads TGTGCCAGCAGCCCCACTAGCGGAAACCAGTTCTACGAGCAGTACTTC. Residues: CASSPTSGNQFYEQYF.

The table lists this clonotype with many counts. The chain couples TRBV4-1 to TRBJ1-4; the D is unclear. This CDR3 region has 17 residues. The V and J ends lost 6 bases and 8 bases respectively, with 25 bases between them. CDR1 is MGHRA, CDR2 YSYEKL, per germline. In nucleotides, the CDR3 is TGCGCCAGCAGTCCCGCCTACCCCTCGTTAAAGGGCGAAAAACTGTTTTTT. Translating gives CASSPAYPSLKGEKLFF.

V gene TRBV5-1 combines with J gene TRBJ2-5; TRBD1 matches 7 bases. The CDR3 has 14 residues. V was clipped by 0 bases and J by 2 bases; unmatched bases: 1. The germline gives CDR1 SGHRS, CDR2 YFSETQ. CDR3 sequence: CASSLAGQQETQYF. The DNA for the CDR3 is TGCGCCAGCAGCTTGGCGGGACAGCAAGAGACCCAGTACTTC.